The T cell receptor beta chain under discussion was sequenced for a study of blood T cell repertoires in COVID-19. This CDR3 spans 13 amino acids. Germline CDR1 is LGHNT and CDR2 is FRNRAP. Trimming removed 4 bases from V and 6 bases from J, with 10 bases in between. The assay was immunoSEQ multiplex PCR, and TCRdb's table has in-frame clones only and misses some. The table lists about 260,000 clones, almost 90% of them singletons. The V gene is TRBV12-5, the J gene TRBJ2-1; D is undetermined. The receptor's source is a woman under 40 with COVID-19, enrolled during active disease. The sequenced sample was peripheral blood. The CDR3 sequence: CASGYGFGNEQFF. CDR3 bases: TGTGCTAGTGGTTACGGTTTCGGCAATGAGCAGTTCTTC.